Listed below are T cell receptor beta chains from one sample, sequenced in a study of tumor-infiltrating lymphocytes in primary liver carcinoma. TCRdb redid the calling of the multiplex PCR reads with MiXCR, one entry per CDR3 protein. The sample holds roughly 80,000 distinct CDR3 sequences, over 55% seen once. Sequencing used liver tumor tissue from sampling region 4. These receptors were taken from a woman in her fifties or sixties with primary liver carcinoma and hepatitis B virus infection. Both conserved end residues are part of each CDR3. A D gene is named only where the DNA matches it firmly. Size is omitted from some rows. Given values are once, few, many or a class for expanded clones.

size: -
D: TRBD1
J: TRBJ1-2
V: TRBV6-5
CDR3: CASSYSKGQGGGGCTF
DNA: TGTGCCAGCAGTTACTCGAAGGGACAGGGGGGCGGTGGCTGCACCTTC

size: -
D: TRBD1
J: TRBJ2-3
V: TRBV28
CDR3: CASSSRGGAGTDTEYF
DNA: TGTGCCAGCAGCTCCCGAGGGGGAGCCGGGACAGATACGGAGTATTTT

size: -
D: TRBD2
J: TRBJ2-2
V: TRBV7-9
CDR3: CACRGLAGGVGELFF
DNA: TGTGCCTGCAGGGGACTAGCGGGAGGTGTAGGGGAGCTGTTTTTT

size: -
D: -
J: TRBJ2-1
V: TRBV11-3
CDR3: CASSLLETGADEQFF
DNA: TGTGCCAGCAGCTTACTTGAGACTGGGGCCGATGAGCAGTTCTTC

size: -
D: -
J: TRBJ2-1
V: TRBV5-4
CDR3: CTSSLEGPVDLSYYEQFF
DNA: TGTACCAGCAGCTTGGAGGGACCAGTGGACCTCTCCTACTATGAGCAGTTCTTC

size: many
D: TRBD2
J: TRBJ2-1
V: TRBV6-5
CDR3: CASSYGRGISGRVNEQFF
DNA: TGTGCCAGCAGTTATGGGAGGGGAATTAGCGGGAGGGTTAATGAGCAGTTCTTC

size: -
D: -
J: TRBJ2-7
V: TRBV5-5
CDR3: CASSLGPGYEQCF
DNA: TGTGCCAGCAGTTTGGGACCGGGCTACGAGCAGTGCTTC

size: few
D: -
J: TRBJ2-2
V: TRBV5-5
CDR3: CASSFGGLVGEPFF
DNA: TGTGCCAGTAGCTTCGGGGGGCTGGTCGGGGAGCCGTTTTTT

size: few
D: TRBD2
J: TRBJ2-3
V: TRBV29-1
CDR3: CSTKLLAGADMQYF
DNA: TGTAGCACTAAGCTGCTAGCGGGAGCAGATATGCAGTATTTT

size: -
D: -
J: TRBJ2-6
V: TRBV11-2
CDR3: CVSNLQGAGADVLTF
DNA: TGTGTCAGCAACCTTCAGGGCGCCGGGGCCGACGTCCTGACTTTC

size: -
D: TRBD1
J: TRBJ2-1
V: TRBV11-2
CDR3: CVSSLQPGQRFYNEQFF
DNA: TGTGTCAGCAGTTTACAACCGGGACAGAGATTCTACAATGAGCAGTTCTTC

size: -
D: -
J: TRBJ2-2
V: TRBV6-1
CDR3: CASSLRRVNTGGLFF
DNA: TGTGCCAGCAGTCTACGCAGGGTGAACACCGGGGGGCTGTTTTTC

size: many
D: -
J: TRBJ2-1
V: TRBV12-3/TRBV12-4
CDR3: CASSWLGAGYNEQFF
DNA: TGTGCCAGCAGTTGGTTAGGGGCGGGATACAATGAGCAGTTCTTC

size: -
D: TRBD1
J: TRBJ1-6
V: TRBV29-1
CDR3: CSVGDRANSPLRF
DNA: TGCAGCGTTGGCGACAGGGCAAACTCACCCCTCCGCTTT

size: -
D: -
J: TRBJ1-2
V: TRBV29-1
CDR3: CSVGHDYGYSF
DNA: TGCAGCGTCGGGCACGACTATGGCTACAGCTTC

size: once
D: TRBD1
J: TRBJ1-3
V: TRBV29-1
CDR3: CSVGGHSSQGVGNSIYF
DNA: TGCAGCGTTGGGGGCCATTCGAGTCAGGGGGTTGGAAACAGCATATATTTT

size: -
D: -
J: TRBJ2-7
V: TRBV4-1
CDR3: CASNQDLSRVTVSYEQYF
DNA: TGCGCCAGCAACCAAGACCTTAGCAGGGTCACAGTCTCCTACGAGCAGTACTTC

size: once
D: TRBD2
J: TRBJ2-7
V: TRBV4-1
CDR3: CASSPVGRVYEQYF
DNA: TGCGCCAGCAGTCCCGTGGGGAGGGTCTACGAACAGTACTTC

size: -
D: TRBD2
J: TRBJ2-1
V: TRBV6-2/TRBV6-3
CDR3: CASGPGTSGRGTYNEQFF
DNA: TGTGCCAGCGGTCCCGGGACTAGTGGGAGAGGAACCTACAATGAGCAGTTCTTC

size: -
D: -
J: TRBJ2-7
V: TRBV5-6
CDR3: CASSSLIVGSYEQYF
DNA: TGTGCCAGCAGCTCCCTGATAGTGGGCTCATACGAGCAGTACTTC

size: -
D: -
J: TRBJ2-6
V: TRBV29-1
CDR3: CSVSDRLTGANVLTF
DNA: TGCAGCGTTTCTGACCGCCTGACGGGGGCCAATGTCCTGACTTTC

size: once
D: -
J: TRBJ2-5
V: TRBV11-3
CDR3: CASSSRQGYQGTQYF
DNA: TGTGCCAGCAGCTCTCGTCAGGGGTACCAAGGGACCCAGTACTTC

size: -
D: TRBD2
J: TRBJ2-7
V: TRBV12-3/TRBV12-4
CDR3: CASSQEAGRRNEQYF
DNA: TGTGCCAGCAGTCAAGAAGCGGGACGTCGGAACGAGCAGTACTTC

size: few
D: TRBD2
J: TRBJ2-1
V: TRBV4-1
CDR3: CAGSPKAGGFFNEQSF
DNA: TGCGCCGGCAGCCCGAAAGCGGGAGGGTTTTTCAATGAGCAGTCCTTC

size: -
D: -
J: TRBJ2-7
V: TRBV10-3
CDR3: CAIHEGREPYEQYF
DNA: TGTGCCATCCATGAGGGCAGGGAACCCTACGAGCAGTACTTC

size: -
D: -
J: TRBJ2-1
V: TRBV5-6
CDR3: CSSSLAGRLYNEQFF
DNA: TGTTCCAGCAGCTTGGCCGGGAGACTCTACAATGAGCAGTTCTTC

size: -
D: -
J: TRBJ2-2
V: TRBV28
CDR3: CANRAGGFGELFF
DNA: TGTGCCAACAGGGCCGGTGGGTTCGGGGAGCTGTTTTTT

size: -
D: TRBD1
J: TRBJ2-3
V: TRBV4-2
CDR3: CASNQDRASIDTQYF
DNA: TGTGCCAGCAACCAAGACAGGGCTAGCATAGATACGCAGTATTTC

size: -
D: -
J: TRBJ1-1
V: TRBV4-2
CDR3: CANSQDTNTEAFF
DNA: TGTGCCAATAGCCAAGATACGAACACTGAAGCCTTTTTT

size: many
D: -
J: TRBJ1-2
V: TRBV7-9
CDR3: CASSFGEGSGYTF
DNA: TGTGCCAGCAGCTTTGGTGAGGGCTCTGGCTACACCTTC

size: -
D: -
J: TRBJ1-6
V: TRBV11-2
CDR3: CAGSFSGPYNSPLHF
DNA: TGTGCTGGCAGTTTTTCTGGCCCGTACAACTCACCCCTCCACTTT

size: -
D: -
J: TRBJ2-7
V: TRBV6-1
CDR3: CATHLRATYEQYF
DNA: TGTGCCACCCATCTCAGGGCGACCTACGAGCAGTACTTC

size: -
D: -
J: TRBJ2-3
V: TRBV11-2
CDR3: CASSMGLTIDTHYF
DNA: TGTGCCAGCAGCATGGGGCTTACCATAGATACGCATTATTTT

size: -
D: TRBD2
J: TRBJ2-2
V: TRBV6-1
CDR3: CASTLGLAGDRTWELFF
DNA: TGTGCCAGCACCCTGGGACTAGCGGGAGATAGGACATGGGAGCTGTTTTTT

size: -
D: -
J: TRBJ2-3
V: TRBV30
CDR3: CAWAPGAETQYF
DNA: TGTGCCTGGGCCCCCGGCGCAGAAACGCAGTATTTT

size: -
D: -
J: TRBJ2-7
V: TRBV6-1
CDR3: CDNNERAEGGYEQYF
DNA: TGTGACAACAATGAAAGGGCGGAGGGGGGCTACGAGCAGTACTTC

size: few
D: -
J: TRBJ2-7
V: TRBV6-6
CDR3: CDSSGRLSSYEQYF
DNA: TGTGACAGTAGTGGGAGGCTTAGCTCCTACGAGCAGTACTTC

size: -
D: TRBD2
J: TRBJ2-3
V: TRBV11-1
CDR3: CAASTSGRRTDTQYF
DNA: TGTGCCGCCAGCACTAGCGGGAGGCGTACGGATACGCAGTATTTT

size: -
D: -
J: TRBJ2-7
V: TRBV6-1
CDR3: CARSDPGGSSYEQYF
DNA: TGTGCTAGAAGTGACCCTGGAGGTTCTTCCTACGAGCAGTACTTC

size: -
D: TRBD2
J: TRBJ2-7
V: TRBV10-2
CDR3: CATSESGGSRGRLTFYEQYF
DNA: TGCGCCACCAGCGAGTCGGGCGGTTCTCGCGGGAGGCTCACCTTCTACGAGCAGTACTTC

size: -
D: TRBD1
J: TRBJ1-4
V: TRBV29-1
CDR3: CRGMTGGNEKLFF
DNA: TGTAGAGGTATGACAGGGGGTAATGAAAAACTGTTTTTT

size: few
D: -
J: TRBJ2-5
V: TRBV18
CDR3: CASSPRQGNQETQYF
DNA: TGTGCCAGCTCACCACGCCAGGGAAACCAAGAGACCCAGTACTTC

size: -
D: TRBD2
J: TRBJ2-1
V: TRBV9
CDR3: CASSGGGGYDEQFF
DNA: TGTGCCAGCAGTGGGGGGGGAGGGTATGATGAGCAGTTCTTC

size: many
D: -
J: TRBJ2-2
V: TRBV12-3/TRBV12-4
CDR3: CASSLDQGQNTGELFF
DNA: TGTGCCAGCAGTTTAGACCAGGGGCAGAACACCGGGGAGCTGTTTTTT

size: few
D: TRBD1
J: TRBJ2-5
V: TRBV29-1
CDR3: CSVTTGGTAQGTRYF
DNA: TGCAGCGTAACCACAGGGGGGACTGCCCAAGGGACCCGGTACTTC

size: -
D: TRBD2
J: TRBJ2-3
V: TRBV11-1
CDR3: CAGSLRQRAGESHF
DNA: TGTGCTGGCAGTTTAAGGCAACGTGCGGGAGAGTCTCACTTT

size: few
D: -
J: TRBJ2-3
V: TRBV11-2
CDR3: CVSNSGQTADTQYF
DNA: TGTGTCAGCAACTCGGGGCAAACCGCAGATACGCAGTATTTT

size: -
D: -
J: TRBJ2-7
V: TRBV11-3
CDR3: CASSPRLEEAYEQYF
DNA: TGTGCCAGCAGTCCCAGGCTCGAGGAAGCCTACGAGCAGTACTTC

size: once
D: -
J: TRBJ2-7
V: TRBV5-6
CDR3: CASSRPFSREPFYEQCF
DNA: TGTGCCAGCAGCCGGCCCTTTTCCCGGGAGCCCTTCTACGAGCAGTGCTTC

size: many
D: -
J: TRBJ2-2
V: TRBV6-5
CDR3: CASSYTGTGEGELFF
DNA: TGTGCCAGCAGTTACACAGGGACCGGGGAGGGGGAGCTGTTTTTT

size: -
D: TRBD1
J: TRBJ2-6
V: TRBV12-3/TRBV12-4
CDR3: CASSPGTGGTFSGANVLTF
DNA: TGTGCCAGCAGTCCCGGGACAGGGGGCACCTTCTCTGGGGCCAACGTCCTGACTTTC

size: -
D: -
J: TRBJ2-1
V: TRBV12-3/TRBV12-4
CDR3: CANSRQHEQFF
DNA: TGTGCCAACAGTAGACAGCATGAGCAGTTCTTC